Listed below are T cell receptor beta chains from one sample, sequenced in a study of T-cell memory formation after mild COVID-19. MiXCR, applied by TCRdb to the 5' RACE reads, yields one record per CDR3 protein. The data show 300,000 to 350,000 distinct CDR3 sequences, more than 13% seen once. Material for sequencing was PBMCs or a T cell subset sorted from them (not recorded which). All receptors come from a man aged 18-30 years who had mild COVID-19 (a few samples of this study predate the infection). Cell type and time point are not known. CDR3s include the opening cysteine and the closing phenylalanine or tryptophan. D genes are given only for firm matches. The listing skips clone size in some rows; elsewhere it reads once, few, many or a size class.

d_gene	j_gene	v_gene	abundance	CDR3nt	CDR3aa
TRBD1	TRBJ1-2	TRBV25-1	-	TGTGCCAGCCGCGGACAGGGGGACTATGGCTACACCTTC	CASRGQGDYGYTF
-	TRBJ2-3	TRBV20-1	-	TGCAGTGCTATCCCCCTCCGCGTCGGCACAGATACGCAGTATTTT	CSAIPLRVGTDTQYF
-	TRBJ2-3	TRBV7-9	few	TGTGCCAGCAGCTTAGGGGCTAGCGTCAGGACAGATACGCAGTATTTT	CASSLGASVRTDTQYF
TRBD2	TRBJ2-1	TRBV7-2	many	TGTGCCAGCAGCTTAGATGGGACTAGCAAAGGGAATGAGCAGTTCTTC	CASSLDGTSKGNEQFF
-	TRBJ1-6	TRBV6-6	few	TGTGCCAGCAGTTACTCCGGGCCCGATTCACCCCTCCACTTT	CASSYSGPDSPLHF
-	TRBJ2-5	TRBV7-8	few	TGTGCCAGCAGCCCACTGGAGGGGGAGACCCAGTACTTC	CASSPLEGETQYF
TRBD2	TRBJ2-1	TRBV20-1	few	TGCAGTGCGAGGGGGACTAGCGGACTCTACAATGAGCAGTTCTTC	CSARGTSGLYNEQFF
TRBD2	TRBJ2-7	TRBV12-3/TRBV12-4	-	TGTGCCAGCAGCTACAGACTAGCGGGGGCCCAAACCTACGAGCAGTACTTC	CASSYRLAGAQTYEQYF
-	TRBJ1-2	TRBV5-1	-	TGCGCCAGCAGCTTGGGGGGGTTTGATGGCTACACCTTC	CASSLGGFDGYTF
TRBD2	TRBJ2-3	TRBV7-2	few	TGTGCCAGCAGCTTATCGCTTAGCGGGGGTGGTGCAGATACGCAGTATTTT	CASSLSLSGGGADTQYF
TRBD2	TRBJ2-5	TRBV12-3/TRBV12-4	-	TGTGCCAGCAGTTCCCCTAGCGGGGGTAGGACCCAGTACTTC	CASSSPSGGRTQYF
TRBD2	TRBJ2-1	TRBV7-3	few	TGTGCCAGCAGCTTACGGCCTAGCGGGGGGATGAATGAGCAGTTCTTC	CASSLRPSGGMNEQFF
-	TRBJ1-1	TRBV5-5	few	TGTGCCAGCAGCTTGGTTACCGGAGCTTACCCCCTAAACACTGAAGCTTTCTTT	CASSLVTGAYPLNTEAFF
-	TRBJ1-1	TRBV20-1	few	TGCAGTGCTAGAGATAGGGGTACAGGAGCCTCGAACACTGAAGCTTTCTTT	CSARDRGTGASNTEAFF
-	TRBJ1-4	TRBV28	few	TGTGCCAGCAGTCCGGAATCGAGGGCAGCTAATGAAAAACTGTTTTTT	CASSPESRAANEKLFF
TRBD2	TRBJ2-1	TRBV10-2	-	TGCGCCAGCAGTCAGGGACTAGCGGGATTCTACAATGAGCAGTTCTTC	CASSQGLAGFYNEQFF
-	TRBJ1-1	TRBV9	-	TGTGCCAGCAGCGCCGGACGGGAAGTGAACACTGAAGCTTTCTTT	CASSAGREVNTEAFF
-	TRBJ2-4	TRBV25-1	-	TGTGCCAGCAGTCTTGGGGACATTCAGTACTTC	CASSLGDIQYF
-	TRBJ2-7	TRBV29-1	-	TGCAGCGCCTGGATAGGGCCCTACGAGCAGTACTTC	CSAWIGPYEQYF
TRBD1	TRBJ1-1	TRBV20-1	few	TGCAGTGCCTCGGGGACAGAATTATCGAACACTGAAGCTTTCTTT	CSASGTELSNTEAFF
-	TRBJ2-2	TRBV6-5	-	TGTGCCAGCACGGGACGACAGGCCCGACTCGGGGAGCTGTTTTTT	CASTGRQARLGELFF
-	TRBJ1-2	TRBV4-1	few	TGCGCCAGCAGCCAGGGACGGGACTATGGCTACACCTTC	CASSQGRDYGYTF
TRBD2	TRBJ2-5	TRBV6-6	-	TGTGCCAGCAGTCACCATCCTAGCGGGCAGACCCAGTACTTC	CASSHHPSGQTQYF
TRBD2	TRBJ2-1	TRBV29-1	-	TGCAGCGTTGTAGCGGGGGTCCGGGATGAGCAGTTCTTC	CSVVAGVRDEQFF
TRBD1	TRBJ1-2	TRBV6-2/TRBV6-3	-	TGTGCCAGCAGTCGCTTGGGAAACAGGGGAACCTATGGCTACACCTTC	CASSRLGNRGTYGYTF
TRBD1	TRBJ1-5	TRBV29-1	-	TGCAGCGTTGGACAGGGAAATCAGCCCCAGCATTTT	CSVGQGNQPQHF
-	TRBJ2-5	TRBV14	-	TGTGCCAGCAGCCTAGTGGGAGGGGGACGGCGGGAGACCCAGTACTTC	CASSLVGGGRRETQYF
TRBD1	TRBJ1-5	TRBV20-1	-	TGCAGTGCTAGACGACAGGGCCTAAATCAGCCCCAGCATTTT	CSARRQGLNQPQHF
-	TRBJ1-2	TRBV7-9	few	TGTGCCAGCAGCTTAGGGGGCGAGGGTAACTATGGCTACACCTTC	CASSLGGEGNYGYTF
-	TRBJ1-6	TRBV4-1	few	TGCGCCAGCAGCCAATTCGGACGGGTGATGGATTCACCCCTCCACTTT	CASSQFGRVMDSPLHF
TRBD1	TRBJ1-5	TRBV6-1	-	TGTGCCAGTGAGACAGGGGGTAGTCAGCCCCAGCATTTT	CASETGGSQPQHF
TRBD2	TRBJ2-3	TRBV5-4	few	TGTGCCAGCAGCCGAGTACTAGCGGGGGGAGATACGCAGTATTTT	CASSRVLAGGDTQYF
TRBD1	TRBJ2-5	TRBV28	few	TGTGCCAGCAGTGGACAGGGTCCTCGTCAAACAAGGGAGACCCAGTACTTC	CASSGQGPRQTRETQYF
-	TRBJ2-7	TRBV6-1	few	TGTGCCAGCAGTGAAAATTTGGCAATCTACGAGCAGTACTTC	CASSENLAIYEQYF
-	TRBJ1-3	TRBV6-1	few	TGTGCCAGCCCGGGCGGGGTCGATGCGGTGGACACCATATATTTT	CASPGGVDAVDTIYF
TRBD1	TRBJ1-1	TRBV29-1	few	TGCAGCGGCCTCACAGGGGACGGGCTCTCTTTCTTT	CSGLTGDGLSFF
TRBD1	TRBJ2-5	TRBV7-8	-	TGTGCCAGCAGCTTAGCCGGACAGGGGGGATACCAAGAGACCCAGTACTTC	CASSLAGQGGYQETQYF
TRBD2	TRBJ2-1	TRBV12-3/TRBV12-4	-	TGTGCCAGCAGCCCGACTAGCGGGGGGGCAGGTGCCTACAATGAGCAGTTCTTC	CASSPTSGGAGAYNEQFF
-	TRBJ2-5	TRBV6-5	-	TGTGCCAGCAGTCGAAGCTGGGACTCCGTAGAGACCCAGTACTTC	CASSRSWDSVETQYF
-	TRBJ2-2	TRBV6-5	few	TGTGCCAGCAGTTACGCAGGGGGGATCCTGAGCACCGGGGAGCTGTTTTTT	CASSYAGGILSTGELFF
-	TRBJ1-3	TRBV7-8	few	TGTGCCAGCAGCTTAGGTACAGGGACTGGAAACACCATATATTTT	CASSLGTGTGNTIYF
TRBD2	TRBJ2-1	TRBV9	-	TGTGCCAGCAGCGGAGCGGGGGCTCACAATGAGCAGTTCTTC	CASSGAGAHNEQFF
-	TRBJ2-3	TRBV24-1	many	TGTGCCACCAGTCGACAGGGAGGAGATACGCAGTATTTT	CATSRQGGDTQYF